A selection of T cell receptor beta chains follows, all from one sample in a study of CD8 T cells in Susac syndrome. Using its own MiXCR run on the immunoSEQ multiplex PCR reads, TCRdb lists one record per CDR3 protein. Of roughly 150,000 distinct CDR3 sequences in the sample, roughly 94% were seen once. The sequenced material came from CD8+ T cells from PBMCs. These receptors came from a human donor with Susac syndrome. The CDR3 runs from the conserved cysteine through the conserved F or W.

v_gene: TRBV20-1; j_gene: TRBJ2-2; CDR3aa: CSAAGVPPGELFF
v_gene: TRBV7-9; j_gene: TRBJ2-1; CDR3aa: CASSLGNDEQFF
v_gene: TRBV20-1; j_gene: TRBJ2-5; CDR3aa: CSARPRDYRETQYF
v_gene: TRBV7-6; j_gene: TRBJ2-3; CDR3aa: CASSPVAIVDTQYF
v_gene: TRBV28; j_gene: TRBJ1-5; CDR3aa: CASSPRVEGGQPQHF
v_gene: TRBV30; j_gene: TRBJ2-6; CDR3aa: CARSGTNGRQARAGANVLTF
v_gene: TRBV5-1; j_gene: TRBJ2-7; CDR3aa: CASSTGGRRYF
v_gene: TRBV5-4; j_gene: TRBJ2-1; CDR3aa: CVSTGSYNEQFF
v_gene: TRBV4-1; j_gene: TRBJ1-2; CDR3aa: CASSQVRGENYGYTF
v_gene: TRBV25-1; j_gene: TRBJ2-7; CDR3aa: CASSGTFEQYF
v_gene: TRBV30; j_gene: TRBJ2-1; CDR3aa: CAWTTTGSALNEQFF
v_gene: TRBV5-1; j_gene: TRBJ2-7; CDR3aa: CASRSWGPSDEQYF
v_gene: TRBV20-1; j_gene: TRBJ1-1; CDR3aa: CSAREVGQNTEAFF
v_gene: TRBV27; j_gene: TRBJ2-4; CDR3aa: CASSLTTANIQYF
v_gene: TRBV6-5; j_gene: TRBJ2-5; CDR3aa: CASSPLTTDPETQYF
v_gene: TRBV12-3/TRBV12-4; j_gene: TRBJ1-5; CDR3aa: CASSSGLCENCYSNQPQHF
v_gene: TRBV13; j_gene: TRBJ2-7; CDR3aa: CASSFGGPSYEQYF
v_gene: TRBV9; j_gene: TRBJ1-4; CDR3aa: CASSGHRQGGEKLFF
v_gene: TRBV12-3/TRBV12-4; j_gene: TRBJ2-1; CDR3aa: CASSLWAASYNEQFF
v_gene: TRBV11-2; j_gene: TRBJ2-1; CDR3aa: CASSLGSGNEQFF
v_gene: TRBV29-1; j_gene: TRBJ2-7; CDR3aa: CSVVAVDRVAYEQYF
v_gene: TRBV19; j_gene: TRBJ1-2; CDR3aa: CASSIGQGGVYGYTF
v_gene: TRBV7-8; j_gene: TRBJ2-1; CDR3aa: CASSLAQDNEQFF
v_gene: TRBV5-4; j_gene: TRBJ2-7; CDR3aa: CASSLEGIYEQYF
v_gene: TRBV7-8; j_gene: TRBJ1-1; CDR3aa: CASSSTDGLNTEAFF
v_gene: TRBV7-9; j_gene: TRBJ2-7; CDR3aa: CASSLLGDSSYEQYF
v_gene: TRBV9; j_gene: TRBJ2-7; CDR3aa: CASSASGGTYEQYF
v_gene: TRBV9; j_gene: TRBJ1-3; CDR3aa: CASSASENTIYF
v_gene: TRBV20-1; j_gene: TRBJ2-3; CDR3aa: CSATGISTDTQYF
v_gene: TRBV5-1; j_gene: TRBJ2-7; CDR3aa: CASSFVDRGYEQYF
v_gene: TRBV7-9; j_gene: TRBJ2-1; CDR3aa: CASSLPASNEQFF
v_gene: TRBV11-2; j_gene: TRBJ2-7; CDR3aa: CASSLGFGSTYEQYF
v_gene: TRBV5-1; j_gene: TRBJ1-1; CDR3aa: CASSLGRTGWTEAFF
v_gene: TRBV6-6; j_gene: TRBJ2-5; CDR3aa: CASGGQVNQETQYF
v_gene: TRBV6-5; j_gene: TRBJ2-5; CDR3aa: CASSYGLETQYF
v_gene: TRBV11-2; j_gene: TRBJ2-7; CDR3aa: CASSLVATGEQYF
v_gene: TRBV29-1; j_gene: TRBJ1-2; CDR3aa: CSVVGDRGGYTF
v_gene: TRBV29-1; j_gene: TRBJ2-5; CDR3aa: CSVVVPTELETQYF
v_gene: TRBV3-1; j_gene: TRBJ1-1; CDR3aa: CASSHGTAEAFF
v_gene: TRBV21-1; j_gene: TRBJ1-1; CDR3aa: CASSNGTSGLAFF
v_gene: TRBV20-1; j_gene: TRBJ2-1; CDR3aa: CSARSLADLASYNEQFF
v_gene: TRBV12-3/TRBV12-4; j_gene: TRBJ2-7; CDR3aa: CASSPGQGAGEQYF
v_gene: TRBV5-1; j_gene: TRBJ2-7; CDR3aa: CASSWDSFSYEQYF
v_gene: TRBV28; j_gene: TRBJ1-2; CDR3aa: CASSLGDRYTF
v_gene: TRBV29-1; j_gene: TRBJ2-1; CDR3aa: CSVDLQGRNEQFF
v_gene: TRBV27; j_gene: TRBJ1-2; CDR3aa: CASSPGTFYGYTF
v_gene: TRBV28; j_gene: TRBJ2-3; CDR3aa: CASSLRVTDTQYF
v_gene: TRBV24-1; j_gene: TRBJ2-2; CDR3aa: CATSDLERTGELFF
v_gene: TRBV30; j_gene: TRBJ2-2; CDR3aa: CAWTGIHTGELFF
v_gene: TRBV5-6; j_gene: TRBJ1-2; CDR3aa: CASSAGGGSYTF
v_gene: TRBV7-9; j_gene: TRBJ2-7; CDR3aa: CASSLQSDYEQYF
v_gene: TRBV27; j_gene: TRBJ2-3; CDR3aa: CASSLQGDTQYF
v_gene: TRBV24-1; j_gene: TRBJ2-3; CDR3aa: CATSPSSPHPSDTQYF
v_gene: TRBV6-5; j_gene: TRBJ2-7; CDR3aa: CASSSAGSYEQYF